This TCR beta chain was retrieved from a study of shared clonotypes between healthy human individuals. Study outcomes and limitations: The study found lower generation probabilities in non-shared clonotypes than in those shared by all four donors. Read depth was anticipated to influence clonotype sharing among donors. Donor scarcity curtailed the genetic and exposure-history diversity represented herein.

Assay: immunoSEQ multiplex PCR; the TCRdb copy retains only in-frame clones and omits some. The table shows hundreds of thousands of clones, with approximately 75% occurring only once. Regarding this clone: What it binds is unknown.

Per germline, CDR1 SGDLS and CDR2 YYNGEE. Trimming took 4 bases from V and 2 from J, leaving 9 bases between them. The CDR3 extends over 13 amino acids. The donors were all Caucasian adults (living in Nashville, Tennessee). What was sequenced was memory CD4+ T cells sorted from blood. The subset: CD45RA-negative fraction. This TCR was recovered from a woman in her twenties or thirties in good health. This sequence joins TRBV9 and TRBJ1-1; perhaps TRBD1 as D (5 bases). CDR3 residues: CASSRDFNTEAFF. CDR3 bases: TGTGCCAGCAGCCGGGACTTTAACACTGAAGCTTTCTTT.